Given below is one TCR beta chain in context. The antigen is undetermined. Trimming took off 1 base at V and 8 bases at J, with 17 bases between the two ends. The V gene's germline CDR1 is SEHNR and CDR2 FQNEAQ (reference sequence). This CDR3 spans 16 amino acids. The sample is drawn from a study of response to subunit inactivated influenza vaccine. General study results and limits: Researchers suggested that each seasonal influenza vaccination recruits few new T cells.

In TCRdb, the RT-PCR reads were re-called with MiXCR into one record per CDR3 protein. This sample has 550,000 to 600,000 distinct CDR3 sequences, with roughly 10% found just once. This receptor was taken from a man in his fifties who received an inactivated influenza vaccine. This rearrangement joins TRBV7-9 to TRBJ1-4, with a possible D match to TRBD1 (6 bases). The sample consisted of PBMCs from blood, taken on the day of vaccination. DNA of the CDR3: TGTGCCAGCAGCTTAGTGTCCGGCAGGGGAGGCGAAAAACTGTTTTTT. Translating it yields CASSLVSGRGGEKLFF.